Listed here are 3 T cell receptor beta chains from one sample, sequenced in a study of shared clonotypes between healthy human individuals. Sequencing was performed with immunoSEQ multiplex PCR; in TCRdb, only in-frame clones are kept and a portion is missing. Of around 2.3 million clones listed, 90% to 97% are singletons. The sequencing sample was made of naive CD4+ T cells sorted from blood. This sample's subset: CD45RA+ positively selected. The receptors were sampled from a man between 18 and 29 years old in good health.

The V call is TRBV7-9, the J call TRBJ2-2, with D tentatively TRBD2 (5 bases). This CDR3 is 13 amino acids long. The ends were cut back, 2 bases at V and 7 bases at J, with 8 bases in the middle. The germline CDR1 and CDR2 sequences are SEHNR and FQNEAQ (reference sequence). As DNA, the CDR3 is TGTGCCAGCAGCTTATCGGGATTCGGGGAGCTGTTTTTT. It specifies CASSLSGFGELFF.

This clone was picked up one time. This chain connects TRBV5-1 to TRBJ2-1; the match to TRBD2 covers 12 bases. This CDR3 has 16 residues. V lost 4 bases, J lost 7 bases, and 9 bases stayed unmatched. The germline V gene encodes CDR1 SGHRS and CDR2 YFSETQ. The DNA for the CDR3 is TGCGCCAGCAGCCGAGACGCCCTAGCGGGAGGGAATGAGCAGTTCTTC. It encodes CASSRDALAGGNEQFF.

V and J are TRBV4-3 and TRBJ1-2; 7 nucleotides match TRBD1. Germline V CDR1 and CDR2: LGHNA, YSLEER. The V segment lost 4 bases and the J segment 0 bases; nucleotides outside the gene matches: 5. CDR3 length: 15 residues. The CDR3 sequence: CASSRNRGPNYGYTF. Written as DNA, the CDR3 is TGCGCCAGCAGCCGGAACAGGGGCCCTAACTATGGCTACACCTTC.